Following are 2 T cell receptor beta chains from one sample sequenced in a study of blood T cell repertoires in COVID-19. The method was immunoSEQ multiplex PCR; TCRdb's version includes in-frame clones alone and lacks a portion of them. Among roughly 48,000 clones listed, 80% to 95% were seen once. Sequencing used peripheral blood. These TCRs come from a man in his 60s with COVID-19, enrolled during active disease.

Written as DNA, the CDR3 is TGTGCCAGCAACCTACAGGGATACGAGCAGTACTTC. It specifies CASNLQGYEQYF. The chain has TRBV12-3 or TRBV12-4 and TRBJ2-7; tentative D call: TRBD1 (6 bases). Trimming removed 7 bases at V and 4 bases at J, with 11 bases between. The CDR3 sequence is 12 residues long.

The rearrangement joins TRBV19 to TRBJ1-3, with D uncertain. Looked up from germline, CDR1 is LNHDA and CDR2 is SQIVND (reference sequence). This CDR3 region has 16 residues. V lost 4 bases to trimming and J lost 0 bases, with 13 bases between them. The CDR3 DNA sequence: TGTGCCAGTAGTACTTACAGTGGGAGCTCTGGAAACACCATATATTTT. Amino acids: CASSTYSGSSGNTIYF.